These 23 T cell receptor beta chains came from one sample sequenced in a study of neurological immune-mediated disorders. TCRdb used MiXCR to reprocess the 5' RACE reads, holding one entry per CDR3 protein. The sample has 25,000 to 35,000 distinct CDR3 sequences; around 16% are singletons. Time point: technical triplicate 3. The sequencing input was CD4+ T cells from blood. Receptors were obtained from a female donor with HTLV-1-associated myelopathy (HAM/TSP).

This clonotype was counted at least ten times. The chain has TRBV21-1 and TRBJ2-3; the table names TRBD1, a call not compared with the DNA. TRBV21-1 is listed as a pseudogene. This CDR3 contains 17 residues. The CDR3 bases are TGTGCCAGCAGCAAAAGGGGATGGACAGGGGCGAAAGATACGCAGTATTTT. Its protein product is CASSKRGWTGAKDTQYF.

This clonotype was observed many times. This chain links TRBV4-1 with TRBJ1-3, with TRBD1 as a possible D gene (6 bases). Germline assignment: CDR1 MGHRA and CDR2 YSYEKL. V shed 0 bases and J shed 4 bases, with 16 bases lying between them. This CDR3 contains 17 residues. As DNA, the CDR3 is TGCGCCAGCAGCCAAGATCTACGGGGGCTTCCCGGAAACACCATATATTTT. This gives the protein CASSQDLRGLPGNTIYF.

This clonotype was observed at least ten times. The chain employs TRBV12-3 or TRBV12-4 and TRBJ2-1; 8 bases are shared with TRBD1. V lost 0 bases and J lost 11; bases outside the gene matches: 3. The CDR3 sequence is 13 residues long. The CDR3, as DNA: TGTGCCAGCAGTTTAGCGGACAGGGAGAAGCAGTTCTTC. Protein product: CASSLADREKQFF.

This clonotype was seen at least ten times. The rearrangement links TRBV11-2 to TRBJ2-2, with D perhaps matching TRBD2 (6 bases). The CDR3 spans 15 residues. The germline V and J ends were trimmed by 5 bases and 1 base, with 11 bases remaining between them. Per germline, CDR1 SGHAT and CDR2 FQNNGV. The CDR3 is CASSRLGENTGELFF. Here the CDR3 DNA reads TGTGCCAGCAGCCGACTAGGAGAGAACACCGGGGAGCTGTTTTTT.

This clonotype appeared many times. CDR3 residues: CATSDNQPQHF. Here the CDR3 DNA reads TGTGCCACCAGTGACAATCAGCCCCAGCATTTT. The V and J genes are TRBV24-1 and TRBJ1-5; D remains unclear. The V gene lost 4 bases and the J gene lost 3 bases, with 0 bases spanning the gap. CDR1 and CDR2 (germline): KGHDR, SFDVKD. The CDR3 is 11 amino acids.

This clonotype was counted ten times or more. The J gene is TRBJ2-5, the V gene TRBV5-1, with D perhaps TRBD1 or TRBD2 (5 bases each). The V end lost 4 bases, the J end lost 1 base, and 14 bases lay between the germline ends. CDR3 length: 15 amino acids. Germline V lookup: CDR1 SGHRS, CDR2 YFSETQ. The CDR3 bases are TGCGCCAGCAGCGCCGGCTATGGGGGCCAAGAGACCCAGTACTTC. Translated: CASSAGYGGQETQYF.

This clonotype was observed at least ten times. The chain employs TRBV27 and TRBJ2-3; TRBD1 matches at 7 bases. V lost 6 bases and J lost 3; bases outside the gene matches: 9. The germline V gene has CDR1 MNHEY and CDR2 SMNVEV (reference sequence). The CDR3 is 15 amino acids. The CDR3 bases are TGTGCCAGCAGACTGGACAGGCCTCGGACAGATACGCAGTATTTT. It yields the protein CASRLDRPRTDTQYF.

This clonotype was found a few times. The V and J genes are TRBV5-4 and TRBJ2-1; D gene ambiguous. The V end was cut by 2 bases, the J end by 6 bases, with 6 bases between. CDR1 SGHNT and CDR2 YYREEE come from the germline V gene (reference sequence). The CDR3 extends over 12 amino acids. CDR3 sequence (DNA): TGTGCCAGCAGCTTAAACAGCAATGAGCAGTTCTTC. This gives the protein CASSLNSNEQFF.

This clonotype was seen at least ten times. The chain joins TRBV4-1 to TRBJ1-5, with 9 bases that match TRBD1. The CDR3 consists of 16 residues. Germline V gives CDR1 MGHRA, CDR2 YSYEKL. The V segment lost 1 base and the J segment 4 bases; nucleotides outside the gene matches: 5. The chain's CDR3 is CASSQADRGVNQPQHF. As DNA, the CDR3 is TGCGCCAGCAGCCAAGCGGACAGGGGAGTAAATCAGCCCCAGCATTTT.

A note on this clonotype: A read error may produce the germline difference seen at one junction end. This chain connects TRBV7-7 to TRBJ2-5, with D perhaps being TRBD1 or TRBD2 (5 bases each). This CDR3 has 12 amino acids. Germline-derived CDR1 and CDR2 are SSHAT and FNYEAQ (reference sequence). The CDR3 bases are TGTGCTAGCAGCCAGGGACGGGGGACCCAGTACTTC. Translation: CASSQGRGTQYF.

This clonotype has at least ten counts. The chain recombines TRBV25-1 with TRBJ2-2; no definite D call. Deletions cut 2 bases from V and 5 bases from J, with 15 bases between. Germline CDR1 and CDR2: MGHDK and SYGVNS. The CDR3 length is 16 residues. This chain's CDR3 is CASSEGLGLGTGELFF. DNA of the CDR3: TGTGCCAGCAGTGAAGGCCTAGGGTTGGGGACCGGGGAGCTGTTTTTT.

This clonotype was recorded at least ten times. The chain employs TRBV27 and TRBJ2-7; the D gene is possibly TRBD2 (6 bases). CDR1 and CDR2 from the germline V gene are MNHEY and SMNVEV (reference sequence). This CDR3 has 14 amino acids. Trimming left V 5 bases short and J 3 bases short, with 14 bases between. CDR3 sequence reads: CASSRRESFYEQYF. CDR3 in DNA: TGTGCCAGCAGTAGGAGGGAAAGTTTCTACGAGCAGTACTTC.

This clonotype came up many times. The chain combines TRBV5-1 with TRBJ2-1; 9 bases agree with TRBD2. Germline CDR1 and CDR2: SGHRS and YFSETQ. The ends lost 0 bases at V and 2 bases at J; junction bases unmatched: 6. There are 17 residues in the CDR3. CDR3 bases: TGCGCCAGCAGCTTGGCGTCAGCGGGAGGCCCCTACAATGAGCAGTTCTTC. Translated: CASSLASAGGPYNEQFF.

At least ten counts were recorded for this clonotype. The chain couples TRBV15 to TRBJ1-2; D is possibly TRBD1 (5 bases). In germline, CDR1 is LNHNV, CDR2 YYDKDF (reference sequence). The CDR3 contains 14 residues. V lost 3 bases and J lost 2, with 10 bases in between. The CDR3 protein is CATSSYGGNYGYTF. The CDR3 DNA is TGTGCCACCAGCAGTTACGGGGGGAACTATGGCTACACCTTC.

This clonotype was counted ten times or more. The chain joins TRBV4-2 to TRBJ1-2; D gene unclear. Germline V gene sequence: CDR1 LGHNA, CDR2 YNFKEQ. There are 15 residues in the CDR3. V lost 0 bases to trimming and J lost 2 bases, with 10 bases between them. The CDR3 loop is CASSQDLRQNYGYTF. CDR3 bases: TGTGCCAGCAGCCAAGATTTGAGGCAGAACTATGGCTACACCTTC.

This clonotype was counted at least ten times. The chain joins TRBV7-9 to TRBJ1-6, with D possibly TRBD1 on 5 matching bases. CDR1 is SEHNR and CDR2 is FQNEAQ in the germline V gene (reference sequence). V was pared by 5 bases and J by 10 bases, with 24 bases between. CDR3 length equals 17 residues. The CDR3 is CASSNPPGGGVLSPLHF. The DNA of the CDR3 is TGTGCCAGCAGCAACCCCCCTGGGGGTGGGGTTTTATCACCCCTCCACTTT. Using reference TRBV7-9 and TRBJ1-6 for the parts outside the CDR3, the full variable domain is DTGVSQNPRHKITKRGQNVTFRCDPISEHNRLYWYRQTLGQGPEFLTYFQNEAQLEKSRLLSDRFSAERPKGSFSTLEIQRTEQGDSAMYLCASSNPPGGGVLSPLHFGNGTRLTVT.

This clonotype has a count of ten or more. The chain joins TRBV29-1 to TRBJ2-7; 13 bases map to TRBD2. Germline V CDR1 and CDR2: SQVTM, ANQGSEA. The CDR3 has 14 residues. The CDR3 sequence: CSVRVGTSGAEQYF. In DNA form, the CDR3 reads TGCAGTGTGAGAGTAGGGACTAGCGGGGCCGAGCAGTACTTC.

This clonotype was picked up many times. The J gene is TRBJ1-1, the V gene TRBV20-1, with a weak D call TRBD1 (6 bases). V was shortened by 3 bases and J by 3 bases, with 20 bases between the two germline ends. The CDR3 sequence is 16 residues long. Germline V gene lookup returns CDR1 DFQATT and CDR2 SNEGSKA (reference sequence). The CDR3 loop reads CSASVQGGGSYTEAFF. DNA of the CDR3: TGCAGTGCTAGCGTACAGGGTGGGGGTTCGTACACTGAAGCTTTCTTT.

This clonotype was detected many times. The chain recombines TRBV11-3 with TRBJ2-2; D call uncertain. The ends were cut back, 1 base at V and 4 bases at J, with 4 bases in the middle. The CDR3 is 13 residues long. CDR1 is SGHNT and CDR2 is YENEEA in the germline V gene. The DNA for the CDR3 is TGTGCCAGCAGCTTAGTTTTCACCGGGGAGCTGTTTTTT. It is translated as CASSLVFTGELFF.

There are many counts of this clonotype. This chain joins TRBV20-1 and TRBJ2-1; 9 nucleotides align to TRBD2. The CDR3 contains 13 residues. V was clipped by 7 bases and J by 7 bases; unmatched bases: 8. Germline V CDR1 and CDR2: DFQATT, SNEGSKA (reference sequence). The CDR3 loop is CSGLAGFGNEQFF. CDR3 coding DNA: TGCAGTGGCCTAGCGGGATTCGGGAATGAGCAGTTCTTC.

This clonotype came up many times. The V call is TRBV5-1, the J call TRBJ1-1; D is unresolved. Germline CDR1 and CDR2: SGHRS and YFSETQ. The length of the CDR3 is 13 residues. V was pared by 1 base and J by 5 bases, with 9 bases between. In DNA form, the CDR3 reads TGCGCCAGCAGCTTGCCTTACGGGACTGAAGCTTTCTTT. Translated: CASSLPYGTEAFF.

This clonotype was seen at least ten times. This sequence joins TRBV7-2 and TRBJ1-4, with 7 nucleotides matching TRBD1. There are 15 residues in the CDR3. J was trimmed by 6 bases and V by 1 base; bases with no gene match: 5. Germline loops: CDR1 SGHTA, CDR2 FQGNSA. CDR3 bases: TGTGCCAGCAGCTTAGGTTTAGGGACAGATGAAAAACTGTTTTTT. This sequence encodes CASSLGLGTDEKLFF.

Many counts were recorded for this clonotype. The rearrangement links TRBV7-2 to TRBJ2-1; D may be TRBD1 (6 bases). Germline lookup yields CDR1 SGHTA and CDR2 FQGNSA. V lost 1 base and J 3 bases, leaving 13 bases between the germline ends. The CDR3 consists of 16 residues. The CDR3 region has the DNA TGTGCCAGCAGCTTAGTCTTGGACAGCGGCTACAATGAGCAGTTCTTC. It is translated as CASSLVLDSGYNEQFF.